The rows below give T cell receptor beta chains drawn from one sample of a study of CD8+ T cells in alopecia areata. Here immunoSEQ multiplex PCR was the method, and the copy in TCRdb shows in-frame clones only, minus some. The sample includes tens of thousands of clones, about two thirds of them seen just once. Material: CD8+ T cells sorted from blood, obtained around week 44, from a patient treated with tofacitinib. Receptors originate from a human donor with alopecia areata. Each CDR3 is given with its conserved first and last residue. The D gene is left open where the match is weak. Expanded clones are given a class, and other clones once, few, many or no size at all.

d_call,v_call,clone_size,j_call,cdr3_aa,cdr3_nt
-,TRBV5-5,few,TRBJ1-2,CASSSDYGYTF,TGTGCCAGCAGCTCCGACTATGGCTACACCTTC
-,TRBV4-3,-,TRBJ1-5,CASSQDRGPQPQHF,TGCGCCAGCAGCCAAGACCGGGGGCCTCAGCCCCAGCATTTT
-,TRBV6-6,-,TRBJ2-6,CASSRVEGANVLTF,TGTGCCAGTTCACGGGTGGAAGGGGCCAACGTCCTGACTTTC
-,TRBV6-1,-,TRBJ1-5,CASSEEGRGNQPQHF,TGTGCCAGCAGTGAAGAGGGAAGGGGCAATCAGCCCCAGCATTTT
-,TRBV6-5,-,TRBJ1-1,CASSYGEGAEAFF,TGTGCCAGCAGTTACGGAGAAGGGGCTGAAGCTTTCTTT
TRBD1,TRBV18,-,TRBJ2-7,CASSPGTGVLEQYF,TGTGCCAGCTCACCAGGGACAGGGGTTCTCGAGCAGTACTTC
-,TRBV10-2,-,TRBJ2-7,CASSESGGGHEQYF,TGCGCCAGCAGTGAGAGTGGGGGGGGCCACGAGCAGTACTTC
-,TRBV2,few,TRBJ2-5,CASSESTGRQETQYF,TGTGCCAGCAGTGAATCAACAGGCCGTCAAGAGACCCAGTACTTC
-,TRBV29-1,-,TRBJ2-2,CSVQTRGNTGELFF,TGCAGCGTTCAAACACGGGGGAACACCGGGGAGCTGTTTTTT
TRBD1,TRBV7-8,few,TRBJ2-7,CASSLRSGQGGEQYF,TGTGCCAGCAGCCTACGATCGGGACAGGGGGGCGAGCAGTACTTC
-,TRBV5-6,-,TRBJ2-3,CASSPVFIPERTDTQYF,TGTGCCAGCAGCCCCGTCTTTATCCCGGAGAGGACAGATACGCAGTATTTT
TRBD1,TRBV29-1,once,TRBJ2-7,CSVYGTGGSYEQYF,TGCAGCGTCTACGGGACAGGGGGTAGCTACGAGCAGTACTTC
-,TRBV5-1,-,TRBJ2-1,CASSLSADSYNEQFF,TGCGCCAGCAGCTTGTCCGCAGACTCCTACAATGAGCAGTTCTTC
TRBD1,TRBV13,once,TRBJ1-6,CASKVQGNSPLHF,TGTGCCAGCAAAGTACAGGGGAATTCACCCCTCCACTTT
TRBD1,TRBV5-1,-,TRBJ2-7,CASSPGTGMGEQYF,TGCGCCAGCAGCCCGGGGACAGGGATGGGCGAGCAGTACTTC
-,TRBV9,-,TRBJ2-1,CASSPEVPDEQFF,TGTGCCAGCAGCCCTGAGGTTCCGGATGAGCAGTTCTTC
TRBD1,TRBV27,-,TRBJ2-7,CASSLGTGEYEQYF,TGTGCCAGCAGTTTGGGGACAGGGGAGTACGAGCAGTACTTC
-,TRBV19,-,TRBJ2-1,CASSITEAGNEQFF,TGTGCCAGTAGTATAACTGAAGCGGGCAATGAGCAGTTCTTC
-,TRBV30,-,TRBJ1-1,CAWIRSGVNTEAFF,TGTGCCTGGATCAGGTCTGGCGTGAACACTGAAGCTTTCTTT
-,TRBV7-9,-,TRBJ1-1,CASSLTAATEAFF,TGTGCCAGCAGCTTAACCGCCGCCACTGAAGCTTTCTTT
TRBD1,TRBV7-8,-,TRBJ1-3,CASSIGQGHTIYF,TGTGCCAGCAGCATAGGACAGGGGCACACCATATATTTT
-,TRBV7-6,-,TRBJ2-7,CASSLTDTYEQYF,TGTGCCAGCAGCTTAACAGATACCTACGAGCAGTACTTC